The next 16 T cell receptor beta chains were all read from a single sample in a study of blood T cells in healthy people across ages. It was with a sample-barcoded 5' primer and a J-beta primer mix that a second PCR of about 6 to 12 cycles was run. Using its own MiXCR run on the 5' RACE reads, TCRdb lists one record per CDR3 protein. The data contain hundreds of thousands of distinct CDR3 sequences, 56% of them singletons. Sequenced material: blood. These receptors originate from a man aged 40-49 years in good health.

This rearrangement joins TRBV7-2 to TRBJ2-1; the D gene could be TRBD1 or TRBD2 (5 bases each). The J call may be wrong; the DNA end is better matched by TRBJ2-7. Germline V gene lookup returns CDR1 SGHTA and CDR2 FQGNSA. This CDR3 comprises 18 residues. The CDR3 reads CASSSQGGRATPYNEQYF. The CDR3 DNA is TGTGCCAGCAGCTCCCAGGGTGGGCGGGCCACACCCTACAATGAGCAGTACTTC.

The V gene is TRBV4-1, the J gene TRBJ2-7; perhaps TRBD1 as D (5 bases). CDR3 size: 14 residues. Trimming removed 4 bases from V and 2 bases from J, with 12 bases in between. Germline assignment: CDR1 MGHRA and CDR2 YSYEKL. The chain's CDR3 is CASSRSGKPYEQYF. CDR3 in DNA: TGCGCCAGCAGCCGTTCAGGGAAACCCTACGAGCAGTACTTC.

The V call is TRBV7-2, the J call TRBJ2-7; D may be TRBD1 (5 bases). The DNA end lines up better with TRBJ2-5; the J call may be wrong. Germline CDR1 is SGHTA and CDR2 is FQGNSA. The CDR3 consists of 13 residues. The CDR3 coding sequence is TGTGCCAGCAGCCAAGGGGCAGAAGGGACCCAGTACTTC. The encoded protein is CASSQGAEGTQYF.

In nucleotides, the CDR3 is TGTGCCAGCAGTTTCCAGGGGCGTGGGCTCACTGAAGCTTTCTTT. Residues: CASSFQGRGLTEAFF. The V call is TRBV12-3 or TRBV12-4, the J call TRBJ1-1; D is possibly TRBD1 (6 bases). This CDR3 spans 15 amino acids. The V end was cut by 3 bases, the J end by 4 bases, with 15 bases between.

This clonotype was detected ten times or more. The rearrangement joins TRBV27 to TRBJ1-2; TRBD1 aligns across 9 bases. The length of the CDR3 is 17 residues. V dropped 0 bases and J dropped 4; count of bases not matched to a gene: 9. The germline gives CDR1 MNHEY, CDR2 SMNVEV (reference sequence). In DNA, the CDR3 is TGTGCCAGCAGTTTATCGGGCACAGGGGGCGCGTTCTATGGCTACACCTTC. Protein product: CASSLSGTGGAFYGYTF.

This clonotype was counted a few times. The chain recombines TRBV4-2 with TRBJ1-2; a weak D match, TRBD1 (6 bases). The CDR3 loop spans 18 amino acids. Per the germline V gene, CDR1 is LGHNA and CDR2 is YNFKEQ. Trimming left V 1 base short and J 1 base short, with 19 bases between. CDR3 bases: TGTGCCAGCAGCCAAGGTCTACGGACGGGACACCATAACTATGGCTACACCTTC. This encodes CASSQGLRTGHHNYGYTF.

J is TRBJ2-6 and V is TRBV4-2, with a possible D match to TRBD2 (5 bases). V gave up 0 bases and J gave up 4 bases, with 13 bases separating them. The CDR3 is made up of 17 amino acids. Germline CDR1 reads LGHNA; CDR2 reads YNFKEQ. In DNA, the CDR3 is TGTGCCAGCAGCCAAGATGGGCGGGCGACCGGGGCCAACGTCCTGACTTTC. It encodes CASSQDGRATGANVLTF.

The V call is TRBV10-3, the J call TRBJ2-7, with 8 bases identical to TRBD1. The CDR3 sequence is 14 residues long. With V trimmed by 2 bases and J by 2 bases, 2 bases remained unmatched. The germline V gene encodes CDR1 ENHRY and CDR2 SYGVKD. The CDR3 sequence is CAISEDRGTYEQYF. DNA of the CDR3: TGTGCCATCAGTGAGGACAGGGGCACCTACGAGCAGTACTTC.

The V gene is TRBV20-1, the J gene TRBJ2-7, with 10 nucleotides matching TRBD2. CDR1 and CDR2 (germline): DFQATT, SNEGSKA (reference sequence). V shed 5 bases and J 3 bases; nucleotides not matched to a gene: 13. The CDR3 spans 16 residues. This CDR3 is CSADRGLARTGYEQYF. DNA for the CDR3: TGCAGTGCTGACAGGGGACTAGCGAGAACAGGCTACGAGCAGTACTTC.

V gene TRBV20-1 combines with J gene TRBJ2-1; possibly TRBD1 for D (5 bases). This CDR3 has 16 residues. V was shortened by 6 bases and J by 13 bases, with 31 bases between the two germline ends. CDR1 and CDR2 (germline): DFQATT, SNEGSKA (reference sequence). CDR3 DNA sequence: TGCAGTGCCAGCCCTGTAGTACAGGAGACACCAGAGACCCAGTTCTTC. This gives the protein CSASPVVQETPETQFF.

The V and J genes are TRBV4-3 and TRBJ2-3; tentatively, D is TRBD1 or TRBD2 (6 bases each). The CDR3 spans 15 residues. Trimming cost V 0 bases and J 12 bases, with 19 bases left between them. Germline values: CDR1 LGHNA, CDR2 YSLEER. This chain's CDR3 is CASSQEGVGGTSQYF. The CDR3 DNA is TGCGCCAGCAGCCAAGAAGGAGTGGGGGGCACCAGTCAGTATTTT.

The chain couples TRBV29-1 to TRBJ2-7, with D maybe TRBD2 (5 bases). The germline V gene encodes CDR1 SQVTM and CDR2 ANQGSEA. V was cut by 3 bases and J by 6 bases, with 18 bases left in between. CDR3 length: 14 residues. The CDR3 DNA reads TGCAGCGTTGATCAAGGCAGCGAACGGGGCGAGCAGTACTTC. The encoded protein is CSVDQGSERGEQYF.

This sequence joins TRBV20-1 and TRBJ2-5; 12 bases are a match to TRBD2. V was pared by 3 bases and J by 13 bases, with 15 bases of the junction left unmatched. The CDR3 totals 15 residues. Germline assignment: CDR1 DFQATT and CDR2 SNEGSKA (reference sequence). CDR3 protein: CSASRLAGALNERYF. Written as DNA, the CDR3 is TGCAGTGCTAGTCGACTAGCGGGAGCGCTTAACGAGCGGTACTTC.

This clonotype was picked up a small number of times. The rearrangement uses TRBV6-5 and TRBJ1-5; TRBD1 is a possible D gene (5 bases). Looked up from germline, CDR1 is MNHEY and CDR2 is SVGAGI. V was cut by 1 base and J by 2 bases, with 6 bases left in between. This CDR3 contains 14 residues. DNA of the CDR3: TGTGCCAGCAGTTACTTAGGGGGCAATCAGCCCCAGCATTTT. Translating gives CASSYLGGNQPQHF.

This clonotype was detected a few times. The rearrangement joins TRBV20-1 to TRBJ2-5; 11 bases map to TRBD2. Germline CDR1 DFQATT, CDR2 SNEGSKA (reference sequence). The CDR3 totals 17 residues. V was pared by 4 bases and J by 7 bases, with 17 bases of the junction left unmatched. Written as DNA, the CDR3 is TGCAGTGCTACCGACTGGGAACTAGCGGGAGATGTGGGGACCCAGTACTTC. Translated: CSATDWELAGDVGTQYF.

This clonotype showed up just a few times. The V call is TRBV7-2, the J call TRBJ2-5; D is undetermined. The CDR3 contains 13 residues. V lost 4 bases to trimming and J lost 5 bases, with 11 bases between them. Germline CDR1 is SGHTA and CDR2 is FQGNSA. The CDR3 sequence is CASSSPEAETQYF. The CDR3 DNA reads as TGTGCCAGCAGCTCGCCTGAAGCGGAGACCCAGTACTTC.